This TCR beta chain comes out of a study of cytomegalovirus exposure and HLA in healthy donors. Notes on the study in general: Later on, an analysis found that several of the most significant clusters appeared to be linked to common viral pathogens, which included parvovirus B19.

The PCR was carried out with 60 Vbeta primers and 13 Jbeta primers. Sequenced by immunoSEQ multiplex PCR; TCRdb stores in-frame clones only, minus some. The profile shows some 150,000 clones, about 76% of them singletons. The CDR3 loop spans 15 amino acids. The germline gives CDR1 SEHNR, CDR2 FQNEAQ (reference sequence). V shed 3 bases and J shed 0 bases, with 8 bases lying between them. This clone was seen a few times. Its antigen remains unidentified. This receptor was obtained from a human donor in good health. The chain carries TRBV7-9 and TRBJ2-2; D gene unclear. The sample consisted of PBMCs. The CDR3 DNA follows: TGTGCCAGCAGCTTCGGCGGCCCGAACACCGGGGAGCTGTTTTTT. It translates to CASSFGGPNTGELFF.